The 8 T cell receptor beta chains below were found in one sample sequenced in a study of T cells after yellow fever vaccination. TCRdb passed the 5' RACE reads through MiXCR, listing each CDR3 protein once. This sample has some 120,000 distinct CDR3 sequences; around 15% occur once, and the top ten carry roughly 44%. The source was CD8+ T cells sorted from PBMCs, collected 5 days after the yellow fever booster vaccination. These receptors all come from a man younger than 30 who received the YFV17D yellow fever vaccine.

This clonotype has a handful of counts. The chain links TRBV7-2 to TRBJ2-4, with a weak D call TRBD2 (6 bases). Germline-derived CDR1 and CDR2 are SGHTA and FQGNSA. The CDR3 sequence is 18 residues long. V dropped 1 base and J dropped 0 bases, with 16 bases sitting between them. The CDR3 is CASSLGFGGLIAKNIQYF. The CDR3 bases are TGTGCCAGCAGCTTAGGGTTTGGGGGACTGATAGCCAAAAACATTCAGTACTTC.

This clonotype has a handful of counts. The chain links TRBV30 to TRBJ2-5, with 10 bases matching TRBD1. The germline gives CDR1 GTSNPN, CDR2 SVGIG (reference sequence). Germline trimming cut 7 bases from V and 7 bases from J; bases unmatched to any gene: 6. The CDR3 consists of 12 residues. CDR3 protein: CASRQGAGTQYF. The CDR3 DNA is TGTGCCTCAAGACAGGGGGCAGGGACCCAGTACTTC.

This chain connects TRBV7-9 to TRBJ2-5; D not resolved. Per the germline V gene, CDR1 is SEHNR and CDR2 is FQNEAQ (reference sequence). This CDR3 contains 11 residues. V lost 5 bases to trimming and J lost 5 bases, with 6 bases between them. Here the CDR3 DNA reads TGTGCCAGCAGCAAAGGGGAGACCCAGTACTTC. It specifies CASSKGETQYF.

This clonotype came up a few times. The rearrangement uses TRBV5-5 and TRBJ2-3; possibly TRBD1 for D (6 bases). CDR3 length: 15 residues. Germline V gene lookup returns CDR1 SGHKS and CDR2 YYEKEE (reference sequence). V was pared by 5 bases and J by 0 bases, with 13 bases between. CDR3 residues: CASRWTETSTDTQYF. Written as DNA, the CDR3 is TGTGCCAGCAGGTGGACAGAAACTAGCACAGATACGCAGTATTTT.

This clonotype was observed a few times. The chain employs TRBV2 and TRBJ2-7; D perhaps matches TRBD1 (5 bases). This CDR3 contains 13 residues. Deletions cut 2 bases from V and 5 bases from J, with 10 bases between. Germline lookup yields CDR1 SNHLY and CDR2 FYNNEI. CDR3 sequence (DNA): TGTGCCAGCAGTGAACAGGGATTCAACGAGCAGTACTTC. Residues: CASSEQGFNEQYF. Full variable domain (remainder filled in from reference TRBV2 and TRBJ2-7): EPEVTQTPSHQVTQMGQEVILRCVPISNHLYFYWYRQILGQKVEFLVSFYNNEISEKSEIFDDQFSVERPDGSNFTLKIRSTKLEDSAMYFCASSEQGFNEQYFGPGTRLTVT.

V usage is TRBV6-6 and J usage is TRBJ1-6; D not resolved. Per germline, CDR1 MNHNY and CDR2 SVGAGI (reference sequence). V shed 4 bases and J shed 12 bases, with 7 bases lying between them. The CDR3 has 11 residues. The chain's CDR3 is CASSSLGPLHF. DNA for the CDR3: TGTGCCAGCAGTTCGTTAGGACCCCTCCACTTT.

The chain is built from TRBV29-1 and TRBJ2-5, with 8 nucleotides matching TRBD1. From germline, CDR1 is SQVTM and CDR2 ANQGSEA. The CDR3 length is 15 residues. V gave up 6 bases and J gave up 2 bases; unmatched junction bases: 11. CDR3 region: CSVNNRGEGQETQYF. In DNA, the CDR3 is TGCAGCGTGAACAACAGGGGGGAAGGTCAAGAGACCCAGTACTTC.

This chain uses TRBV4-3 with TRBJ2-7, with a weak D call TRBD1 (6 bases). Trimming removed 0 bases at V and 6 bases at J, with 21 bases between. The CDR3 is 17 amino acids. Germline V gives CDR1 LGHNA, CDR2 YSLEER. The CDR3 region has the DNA TGCGCCAGCAGCCAAGATCATGTGGGGAACAGGGCTGGCGAGCAGTACTTC. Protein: CASSQDHVGNRAGEQYF.